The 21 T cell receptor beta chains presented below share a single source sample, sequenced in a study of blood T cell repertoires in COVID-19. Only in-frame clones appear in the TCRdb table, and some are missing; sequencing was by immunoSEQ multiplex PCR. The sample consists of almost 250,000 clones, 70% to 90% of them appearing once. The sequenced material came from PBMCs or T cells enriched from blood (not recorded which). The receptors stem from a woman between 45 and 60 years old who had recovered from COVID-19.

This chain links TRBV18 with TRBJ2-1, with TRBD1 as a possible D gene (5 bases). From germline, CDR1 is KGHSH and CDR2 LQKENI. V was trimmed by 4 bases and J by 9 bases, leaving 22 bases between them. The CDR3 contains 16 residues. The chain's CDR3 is CASSLRSGPGHPEQFF. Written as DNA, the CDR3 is TGTGCCAGCTCACTCAGGTCAGGGCCAGGTCATCCTGAGCAGTTCTTC.

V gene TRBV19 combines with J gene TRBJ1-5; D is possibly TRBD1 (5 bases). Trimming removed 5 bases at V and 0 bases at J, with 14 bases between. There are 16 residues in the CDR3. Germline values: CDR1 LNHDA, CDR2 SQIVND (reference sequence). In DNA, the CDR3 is TGTGCCAGTAGTGACAGACCTCCGGCTAGCAATCAGCCCCAGCATTTT. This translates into CASSDRPPASNQPQHF.

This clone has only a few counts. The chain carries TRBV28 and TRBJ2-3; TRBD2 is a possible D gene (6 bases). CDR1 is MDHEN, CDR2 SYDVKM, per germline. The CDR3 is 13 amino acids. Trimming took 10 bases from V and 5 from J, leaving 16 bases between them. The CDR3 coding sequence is TGTGCCACCCTTGGGGGGTTTAGAGATACGCAGTATTTT. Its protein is CATLGGFRDTQYF.

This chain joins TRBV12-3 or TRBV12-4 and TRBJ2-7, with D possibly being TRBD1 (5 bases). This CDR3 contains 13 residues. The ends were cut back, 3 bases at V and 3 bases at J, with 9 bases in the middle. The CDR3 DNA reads TGTGCCAGCAGTTTTTTAGGGGACTACGAGCAGTACTTC. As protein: CASSFLGDYEQYF.

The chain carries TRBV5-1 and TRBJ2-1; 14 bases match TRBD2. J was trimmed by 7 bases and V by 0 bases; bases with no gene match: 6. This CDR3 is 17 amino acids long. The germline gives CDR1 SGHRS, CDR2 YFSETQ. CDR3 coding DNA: TGCGCCAGCAGCTTGGGACTAGCGGGAGGGCCGCGTAATGAGCAGTTCTTC. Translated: CASSLGLAGGPRNEQFF.

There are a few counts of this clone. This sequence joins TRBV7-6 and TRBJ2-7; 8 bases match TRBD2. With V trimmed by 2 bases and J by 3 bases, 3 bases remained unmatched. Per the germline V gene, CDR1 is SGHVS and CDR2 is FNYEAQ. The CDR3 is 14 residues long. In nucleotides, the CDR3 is TGTGCCAGCAGCTTAACCGGGACTAGCTACGAGCAGTACTTC. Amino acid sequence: CASSLTGTSYEQYF.

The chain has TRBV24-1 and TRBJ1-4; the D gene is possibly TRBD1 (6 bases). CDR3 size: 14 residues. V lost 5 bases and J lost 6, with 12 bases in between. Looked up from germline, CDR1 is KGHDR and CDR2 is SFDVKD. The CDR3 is CATSVTGTYEKLFF. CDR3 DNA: TGTGCCACCAGTGTAACAGGGACATATGAAAAACTGTTTTTT.

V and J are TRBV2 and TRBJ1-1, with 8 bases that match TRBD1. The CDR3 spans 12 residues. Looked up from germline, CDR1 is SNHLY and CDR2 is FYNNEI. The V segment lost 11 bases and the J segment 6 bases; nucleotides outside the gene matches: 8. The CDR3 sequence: CAGADRAAEAFF. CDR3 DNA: TGTGCCGGCGCGGACAGGGCCGCTGAAGCTTTCTTT.

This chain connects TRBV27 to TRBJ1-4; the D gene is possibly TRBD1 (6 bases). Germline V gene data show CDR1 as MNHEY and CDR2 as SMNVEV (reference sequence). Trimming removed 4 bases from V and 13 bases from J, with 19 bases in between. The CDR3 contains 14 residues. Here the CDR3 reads CASSSLRDIGRLFF. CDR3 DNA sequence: TGTGCCAGCAGTTCGCTCCGGGACATAGGTCGACTGTTTTTT.

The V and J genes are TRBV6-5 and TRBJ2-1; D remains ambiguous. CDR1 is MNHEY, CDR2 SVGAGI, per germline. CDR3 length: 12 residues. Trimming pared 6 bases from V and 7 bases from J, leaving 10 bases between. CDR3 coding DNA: TGTGCCAGCAGCCCGAACTTTAATGAGCAGTTCTTC. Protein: CASSPNFNEQFF.

CDR3 in DNA: TGCGCCAGCAGCCAAGATAGGGGAGGGATGTTAAGCCCCCAGCATTTT. Amino acid sequence: CASSQDRGGMLSPQHF. The chain combines TRBV4-3 with TRBJ1-5, with D perhaps TRBD1 (5 bases). V shed 0 bases and J shed 10 bases, with 19 bases lying between them. The length of the CDR3 is 16 residues. Germline V gene lookup returns CDR1 LGHNA and CDR2 YSLEER.

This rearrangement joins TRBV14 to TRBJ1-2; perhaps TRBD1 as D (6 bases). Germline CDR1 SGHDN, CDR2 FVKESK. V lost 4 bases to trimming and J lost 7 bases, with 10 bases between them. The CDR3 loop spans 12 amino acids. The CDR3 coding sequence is TGTGCCAGCAGCCCAAACAGGGCTGGCTACACCTTC. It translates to CASSPNRAGYTF.

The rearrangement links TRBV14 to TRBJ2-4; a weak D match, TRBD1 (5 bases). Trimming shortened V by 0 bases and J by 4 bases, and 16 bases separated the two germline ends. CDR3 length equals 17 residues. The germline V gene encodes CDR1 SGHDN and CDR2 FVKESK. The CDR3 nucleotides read TGTGCCAGCAGCCAAGAATTGGGTCGGCAGGGTAAAAACATTCAGTACTTC. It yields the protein CASSQELGRQGKNIQYF.

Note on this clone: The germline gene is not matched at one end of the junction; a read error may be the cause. The CDR3 bases are TGTGCCAGCACCCAGTCCTCCGACAATGAGCAGTTCTTC. Protein sequence: CASTQSSDNEQFF. The genes are TRBV6-5 and TRBJ2-1; no reliable D call. Per the germline V gene, CDR1 is MNHEY and CDR2 is SVGAGI. This CDR3 has 13 amino acids.

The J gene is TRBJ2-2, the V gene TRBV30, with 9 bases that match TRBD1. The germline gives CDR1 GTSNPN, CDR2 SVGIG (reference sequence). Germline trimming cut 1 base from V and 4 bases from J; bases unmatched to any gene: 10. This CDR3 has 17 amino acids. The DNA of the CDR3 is TGTGCCTGGAGTGGCTCTCCGGGACAGGGTACCACCGGGGAGCTGTTTTTT. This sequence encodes CAWSGSPGQGTTGELFF.

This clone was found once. The CDR3 DNA sequence: TGTGCCAGCACGTGGGCGGGAGGGTACAATGAGCAGTTCTTC. It yields the protein CASTWAGGYNEQFF. The chain combines TRBV27 with TRBJ2-1; 9 nucleotides agree with TRBD2. Germline V gene data show CDR1 as MNHEY and CDR2 as SMNVEV (reference sequence). The CDR3 consists of 14 residues. Trimming took 7 bases from V and 4 from J; bases not matched to a gene: 5.

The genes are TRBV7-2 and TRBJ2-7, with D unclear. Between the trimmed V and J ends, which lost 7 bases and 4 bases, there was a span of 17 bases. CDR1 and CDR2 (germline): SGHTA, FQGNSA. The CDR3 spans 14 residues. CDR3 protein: CASTPANSGYEQYF. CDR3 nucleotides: TGTGCCAGCACCCCCGCCAATTCGGGTTACGAGCAGTACTTC.

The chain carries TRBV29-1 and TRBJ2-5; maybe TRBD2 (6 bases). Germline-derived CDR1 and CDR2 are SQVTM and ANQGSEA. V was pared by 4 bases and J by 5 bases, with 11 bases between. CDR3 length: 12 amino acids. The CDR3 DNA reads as TGCAGCGTTGGGGCTAGCGAGGAGACCCAGTACTTC. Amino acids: CSVGASEETQYF. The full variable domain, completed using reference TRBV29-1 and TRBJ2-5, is SAVISQKPSRDICQRGTSLTIQCQVDSQVTMMFWYRQQPGQSLTLIATANQGSEATYESGFVIDKFPISRPNLTFSTLTVSNMSPEDSSIYLCSVGASEETQYFGPGTRLLVL.

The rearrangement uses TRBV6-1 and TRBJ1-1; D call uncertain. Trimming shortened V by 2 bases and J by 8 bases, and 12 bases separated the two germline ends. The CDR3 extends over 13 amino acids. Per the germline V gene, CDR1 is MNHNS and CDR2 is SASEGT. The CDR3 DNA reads TGTGCCAGCAGTGAAAGGCGGCCTCCCGAAGCTTTCTTT. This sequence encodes CASSERRPPEAFF.

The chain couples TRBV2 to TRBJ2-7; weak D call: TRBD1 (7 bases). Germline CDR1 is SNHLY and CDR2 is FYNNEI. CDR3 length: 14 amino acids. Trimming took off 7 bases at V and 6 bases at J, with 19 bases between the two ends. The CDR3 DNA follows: TGTGCCAGCACAAAGGGGGCTAGCGTAAGCGAGCAGTACTTC. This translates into CASTKGASVSEQYF.

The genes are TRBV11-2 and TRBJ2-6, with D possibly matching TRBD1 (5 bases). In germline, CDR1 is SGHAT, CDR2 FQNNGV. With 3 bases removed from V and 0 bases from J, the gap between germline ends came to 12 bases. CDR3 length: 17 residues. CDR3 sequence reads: CASSFSGFFSGANVLTF. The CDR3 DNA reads TGTGCCAGCAGCTTCTCAGGGTTTTTCTCTGGGGCCAACGTCCTGACTTTC.